Listed here are 18 T cell receptor beta chains from one sample, sequenced in a study of control samples from healthy donors and cancer patients. Libraries were prepared by immunoSEQ multiplex PCR; TCRdb keeps only in-frame clonotypes and omits some of them. The data contain about 130,000 clones, 75% to 95% of them seen just once; the ten biggest clones take up 2% to 3%. Sample: blood. These receptors were collected from a man in his forties in good health.

The rearrangement links TRBV5-1 to TRBJ2-2; 9 bases align to TRBD1. The CDR3 sequence is 16 residues long. The J segment lost 6 bases and the V segment lost 4 bases, leaving 10 bases of the junction unmatched. Germline V CDR1 and CDR2: SGHRS, YFSETQ. CDR3 residues: CASSPTGGLLSGELFF. The CDR3 DNA is TGCGCCAGCAGCCCGACAGGGGGGCTACTTTCCGGGGAGCTGTTTTTT. The full variable domain, completed using reference TRBV5-1 and TRBJ2-2, is KAGVTQTPRYLIKTRGQQVTLSCSPISGHRSVSWYQQTPGQGLQFLFEYFSETQRNKGNFPGRFSGRQFSNSRSEMNVSTLELGDSALYLCASSPTGGLLSGELFFGEGSRLTVL.

CDR3 in amino acids: CASSDLKDGSGNTIYF. The CDR3 DNA reads as TGTGCCAGCAGTGACCTAAAAGACGGCTCTGGAAACACCATATATTTT. The chain carries TRBV7-9 and TRBJ1-3, with D uncertain. The CDR3 is 16 amino acids. CDR1 is SEHNR, CDR2 FQNEAQ, per germline (reference sequence). The V end lost 6 bases, the J end lost 0 bases, and 15 bases lay between the germline ends.

This chain uses TRBV2 with TRBJ2-1; the match to TRBD2 covers 9 bases. The V gene's germline CDR1 is SNHLY and CDR2 FYNNEI. Trimming removed 6 bases from V and 0 bases from J; junction bases left unmatched: 3. The CDR3 has 15 residues. This CDR3 is CASSSSGGSYNEQFF. The CDR3 nucleotides read TGTGCCAGCAGCAGTAGCGGGGGCTCCTACAATGAGCAGTTCTTC.

The J gene is TRBJ2-7, the V gene TRBV15; a weak D match, TRBD2 (6 bases). Trimming stripped 0 bases from V and 6 bases from J, with 9 bases between. The CDR3 is 13 amino acids. Germline V gene data show CDR1 as LNHNV and CDR2 as YYDKDF (reference sequence). The CDR3 here is CATSREGDSEQYF. The CDR3 region has the DNA TGTGCCACCAGCAGAGAGGGGGACTCCGAGCAGTACTTC.

The V and J genes are TRBV30 and TRBJ1-6; D uncertain. This CDR3 contains 16 residues. Germline V CDR1 and CDR2: GTSNPN, SVGIG (reference sequence). Trimming pared 3 bases from V and 8 bases from J, leaving 20 bases between. The CDR3 sequence is CAWRERSGSGHSPLHF. CDR3 nucleotides: TGTGCCTGGAGAGAACGATCGGGCAGCGGCCATTCACCCCTCCACTTT.

This CDR3 reads CASSLAEGFPLHF. The CDR3 nucleotides are TGCGCCAGCAGCTTGGCCGAGGGGTTCCCCCTCCACTTT. This sequence joins TRBV5-1 and TRBJ1-6, with D tentatively TRBD1 (5 bases). Germline V gives CDR1 SGHRS, CDR2 YFSETQ. This CDR3 contains 13 residues. V was pared by 0 bases and J by 13 bases, with 11 bases between.

The J gene is TRBJ2-1, the V gene TRBV5-1, with TRBD2 identical over 15 bases. The V and J ends lost 0 bases and 1 base, in that order; junction bases with no gene match: 11. The germline CDR1 and CDR2 sequences are SGHRS and YFSETQ. The CDR3 spans 21 residues. The CDR3 DNA reads as TGCGCCAGCAGCTTGGTAGTGGGAGGACTAGCGGGGGGGTTGTCCTACAATGAGCAGTTCTTC. As protein: CASSLVVGGLAGGLSYNEQFF.

Here the CDR3 DNA reads TGTGCCAGCAGCTTGGGGACAGGGGGTATGTCACCCCTCCACTTT. It yields the protein CASSLGTGGMSPLHF. The chain couples TRBV5-6 to TRBJ1-6; 10 nucleotides line up with TRBD1. Germline CDR1 and CDR2: SGHDT and YYEEEE. J gave up 10 bases and V 0 bases, and 4 bases lay outside the gene matches. The CDR3 runs to 15 residues. Full variable domain (rest looked up from reference TRBV5-6 and TRBJ1-6): DAGVTQSPTHLIKTRGQQVTLRCSPKSGHDTVSWYQQALGQGPQFIFQYYEEEERQRGNFPDRFSGHQFPNYSSELNVNALLLGDSALYLCASSLGTGGMSPLHFGNGTRLTVT.

The V call is TRBV28, the J call TRBJ2-1; D tentatively reads TRBD1 or TRBD2 (5 bases each). The CDR3 runs 16 residues. Germline V lookup: CDR1 MDHEN, CDR2 SYDVKM. V lost 6 bases to trimming and J lost 7 bases, with 22 bases between them. CDR3 coding DNA: TGTGCCAGCAGCCCCGGGTGGGGGACCCTCTCGAATGAGCAGTTCTTC. Amino acid sequence: CASSPGWGTLSNEQFF.

The chain employs TRBV29-1 and TRBJ1-2; TRBD1 matches at 8 bases. CDR3 size: 12 residues. Looked up from germline, CDR1 is SQVTM and CDR2 is ANQGSEA. The V segment lost 3 bases and the J segment 8 bases; nucleotides outside the gene matches: 5. CDR3 DNA: TGCAGCGTTGACGGGACAGGTGGAGGCTACACCTTC. Amino acid sequence: CSVDGTGGGYTF.

The chain has TRBV15 and TRBJ2-1; 7 nucleotides match TRBD2. The V gene's germline CDR1 is LNHNV and CDR2 YYDKDF (reference sequence). The CDR3 is 16 amino acids. With V trimmed by 0 bases and J by 9 bases, 11 bases remained unmatched. The CDR3 protein is CATSRDQLGGKGEQFF. The CDR3 DNA reads TGTGCCACCAGCAGAGATCAATTGGGAGGGAAGGGTGAGCAGTTCTTC.

The V call is TRBV7-9, the J call TRBJ2-2; 8 nucleotides align to TRBD1. V was clipped by 5 bases and J by 4 bases; unmatched bases: 6. This CDR3 spans 15 amino acids. CDR1 is SEHNR and CDR2 is FQNEAQ in the germline V gene (reference sequence). CDR3 DNA sequence: TGTGCCAGCAGCCGGGACAGGAGGGGCACCGGGGAGCTGTTTTTT. It yields the protein CASSRDRRGTGELFF.

The V and J genes are TRBV30 and TRBJ2-1; 8 positions agree with TRBD1. CDR3 length equals 14 residues. V lost 8 bases to trimming and J lost 3 bases; unmatched junction nucleotides: 9. Germline V CDR1 and CDR2: GTSNPN, SVGIG (reference sequence). This CDR3 reads CASQGQVLYNEQFF. As DNA, the CDR3 is TGTGCCAGCCAGGGACAGGTCCTCTACAATGAGCAGTTCTTC.

This chain links TRBV5-6 with TRBJ1-4, with TRBD1 as a possible D gene (6 bases). Germline lookup yields CDR1 SGHDT and CDR2 YYEEEE. V lost 3 bases, J lost 6 bases, and 15 bases lay in between. The CDR3 runs to 15 residues. In DNA form, the CDR3 reads TGTGCCAGCAGCTCTCGGGACACCGGTTATGAAAAACTGTTTTTT. Its protein product is CASSSRDTGYEKLFF.

This chain uses TRBV19 with TRBJ1-5; D is undetermined. V was cut by 3 bases and J by 5 bases, with 5 bases left in between. Germline values: CDR1 LNHDA, CDR2 SQIVND (reference sequence). CDR3 size: 12 residues. In DNA, the CDR3 is TGTGCCAGTAGTATCGTGGATCAGCCCCAGCATTTT. This translates into CASSIVDQPQHF.

The chain couples TRBV5-4 to TRBJ2-3; a weak D match, TRBD2 (6 bases). CDR3 length equals 15 residues. Germline values: CDR1 SGHNT, CDR2 YYREEE (reference sequence). Trimming cost V 4 bases and J 0 bases, with 12 bases left between them. The CDR3 sequence: CASSPQTRSTDTQYF. Here the CDR3 DNA reads TGTGCCAGCAGCCCCCAGACTAGGAGCACAGATACGCAGTATTTT. The full variable domain, its missing parts supplied by reference TRBV5-4 and TRBJ2-3, is ETGVTQSPTHLIKTRGQQVTLRCSSQSGHNTVSWYQQALGQGPQFIFQYYREEENGRGNFPPRFSGLQFPNYSSELNVNALELDDSALYLCASSPQTRSTDTQYFGPGTRLTVL.

The J gene is TRBJ1-1, the V gene TRBV7-2; D may be TRBD1 (6 bases). CDR3 length: 14 residues. Trimming left V 0 bases short and J 2 bases short, with 7 bases between. Germline loops: CDR1 SGHTA, CDR2 FQGNSA. The CDR3 reads CASSLAGGNTEAFF. CDR3 DNA sequence: TGTGCCAGCAGCTTAGCAGGGGGTAACACTGAAGCTTTCTTT.

The chain recombines TRBV2 with TRBJ1-2; D is unclear. CDR1 is SNHLY, CDR2 FYNNEI, per germline. Trimming removed 4 bases at V and 3 bases at J, with 9 bases between. CDR3 size: 13 residues. The CDR3 coding sequence is TGTGCCAGCAGTGGGGAGCGGGACTATGGCTACACCTTC. It translates to CASSGERDYGYTF. The full variable domain, completed using reference TRBV2 and TRBJ1-2, is EPEVTQTPSHQVTQMGQEVILRCVPISNHLYFYWYRQILGQKVEFLVSFYNNEISEKSEIFDDQFSVERPDGSNFTLKIRSTKLEDSAMYFCASSGERDYGYTFGSGTRLTVV.